Following are 26 T cell receptor beta chains from one sample sequenced in a study of T cell repertoires in cytomegalovirus infection (dated by TCRdb to 2018 to 2020). What the treatment or condition label conveys for this sample: in vitro stimulation with specific CMV peptide epitopes to enrich CMV-specific T cells. The reads were generated on an Illumina HiSeq 1500. TCRdb reprocessed the public reads (quality trimming at Q25 with fastp, clone calling with MiXCR) and kept in-frame beta chains. Every entry covers one CDR3 protein and lists the most common genes and DNA from its rows. The sample profile shows fewer than 850,000 distinct CDR3 sequences; roughly 29% of them were found once. Of the sample, 10% to 15% falls within the top ten clones. For these receptors, no antigen is known. This specimen was cultured CD8+ T cells from PBMCs, taken from culture after CMV antigen stimulation. Source of these receptors: a human donor in good health (CMV status not recorded). Some clones in this sample may be carry-over from other donors' samples.

This clonotype has only a few counts. The genes are TRBV28 and TRBJ2-1; 10 bases are shared with TRBD2. This CDR3 has 17 amino acids. Trimming took 6 bases from V and 9 from J; bases not matched to a gene: 17. Germline values: CDR1 MDHEN, CDR2 SYDVKM. The CDR3 reads CASRPLAGIANPSEQFF. The CDR3 DNA sequence: TGTGCCAGCAGGCCACTAGCGGGGATCGCAAATCCGAGTGAGCAGTTCTTC.

The rearrangement uses TRBV6-2 or TRBV6-3 and TRBJ2-6, with 8 positions matching TRBD1. CDR1 is MNHEY and CDR2 is SVGEGT in the germline V gene. Germline trimming cut 7 bases from V and 0 bases from J; bases unmatched to any gene: 23. The CDR3 totals 22 residues. The CDR3 DNA sequence: TGTGCCAGCACTTCAACCCTCCGGGACAGGTCCTATTATAGCTCTGGGGCCAACGTCCTGACTTTC. This gives the protein CASTSTLRDRSYYSSGANVLTF.

This clonotype has more than one count but fewer than ten. The chain combines TRBV12-5 with TRBJ1-2; possible D gene TRBD1, 5 bases. This CDR3 is 13 amino acids long. Trimming removed 6 bases from V and 2 bases from J, with 10 bases in between. CDR1 is LGHNT, CDR2 FRNRAP, per germline. This CDR3 is CASGTTANYGYTF. CDR3 DNA sequence: TGTGCTAGTGGCACGACAGCGAACTATGGCTACACCTTC.

In this sample, this clonotype turned up a few times. V usage is TRBV10-3 and J usage is TRBJ2-7, with D uncertain. CDR1 ENHRY and CDR2 SYGVKD come from the germline V gene. Trimming cost V 8 bases and J 2 bases, with 4 bases left between them. This CDR3 spans 10 amino acids. CDR3 coding DNA: TGTGCCATCGACACCTACGAGCAGTACGTC. Translated: CAIDTYEQYV.

The chain recombines TRBV27 with TRBJ1-5; 9 nucleotides agree with TRBD1. The germline V gene has CDR1 MNHEY and CDR2 SMNVEV (reference sequence). V dropped 5 bases and J dropped 5; count of bases not matched to a gene: 13. CDR3 length: 17 amino acids. The CDR3 loop reads CASSLRGTGPLYQPQHF. The CDR3 DNA reads TGTGCCAGCAGTCTGAGGGGGACAGGGCCCCTTTATCAGCCCCAGCATTTT.

This CDR3 reads CASSFMTGTPEADTQYF. For the CDR3, the DNA is TGTGCCAGCAGTTTTATGACCGGGACACCCGAGGCAGATACGCAGTATTTT. The chain uses TRBV12-3 or TRBV12-4 and TRBJ2-3, with a possible D match to TRBD1 (6 bases). Deletions cut 3 bases from V and 4 bases from J, with 20 bases between. The CDR3 is 17 amino acids.

The CDR3: CASSFSTDRANTGELFF. The CDR3 bases are TGTGCCAGCAGTTTTTCTACGGACAGGGCCAACACCGGGGAGCTGTTTTTT. V usage is TRBV12-3 or TRBV12-4 and J usage is TRBJ2-2, with 8 bases identical to TRBD1. This CDR3 has 17 amino acids. The V segment lost 3 bases and the J segment 2 bases; nucleotides outside the gene matches: 8.

This clonotype has just a few counts. CDR3 loop: CASSFSVSNTGELFF. The CDR3 bases are TGTGCCAGCAGTTTTAGTGTATCGAACACCGGGGAGCTGTTTTTT. The chain couples TRBV12-3 or TRBV12-4 to TRBJ2-2; D ambiguous. This CDR3 is built from 15 residues. V was pared by 3 bases and J by 0 bases, with 8 bases between.

The genes are TRBV7-8 and TRBJ2-4, with TRBD1 matching 7 bases. This CDR3 is 18 amino acids long. In germline, CDR1 is SGHVS, CDR2 FQNEAQ. The V gene end was trimmed by 0 bases and the J gene end by 2 bases; junction bases not matched to a gene: 10. The CDR3 protein is CASSLALGQRNSKNIQYF. The CDR3 DNA follows: TGTGCCAGCAGCTTAGCGCTGGGACAGAGGAATTCCAAAAACATTCAGTACTTC.

The chain combines TRBV29-1 with TRBJ2-2; D is perhaps TRBD1 or TRBD2 (5 bases each). The CDR3 consists of 14 residues. Looked up from germline, CDR1 is SQVTM and CDR2 is ANQGSEA. V lost 7 bases and J lost 0, with 12 bases in between. CDR3: CSARGAANTGELFF. In nucleotides, the CDR3 is TGCAGCGCCAGAGGGGCAGCGAACACCGGGGAGCTGTTTTTT.

V gene TRBV28 combines with J gene TRBJ2-7; no clear D. Germline loops: CDR1 MDHEN, CDR2 SYDVKM. V was cut by 4 bases and J by 4 bases, with 14 bases left in between. This CDR3 has 14 residues. DNA of the CDR3: TGTGCCAGCAGTTCCCCCTCCTTCGGGTACGAGCAGTACGTC. Translated, it gives CASSSPSFGYEQYV.

The chain combines TRBV15 with TRBJ1-1; D perhaps matches TRBD1 (6 bases). Germline V CDR1 and CDR2: LNHNV, YYDKDF (reference sequence). The V end was cut by 5 bases, the J end by 0 bases, with 22 bases between. This CDR3 contains 18 residues. The DNA for the CDR3 is TGTGCCACCAGCGGTGCAACCTCGAACAGGGCCGTGAACACTGAAGCTTTCTTT. Translating gives CATSGATSNRAVNTEAFF.

The rearrangement joins TRBV12-5 to TRBJ2-2; possible D gene TRBD1, 6 bases. Germline V CDR1 and CDR2: LGHNT, FRNRAP. This CDR3 has 15 residues. Trimming shortened V by 7 bases and J by 4 bases, and 16 bases separated the two germline ends. The CDR3 is CASADHRASTGELFF. The CDR3, as DNA: TGTGCTAGTGCCGATCACAGGGCTAGCACCGGGGAGCTGTTTTTT. Combining the CDR3 with reference TRBV12-5 and TRBJ2-2 gives the whole variable domain DARVTQTPRHKVTEMGQEVTMRCQPILGHNTVFWYRQTMMQGLELLAYFRNRAPLDDSGMPKDRFSAEMPDATLATLKIQPSEPRDSAVYFCASADHRASTGELFFGEGSRLTVL.

The table lists this clonotype with many counts. The V and J genes are TRBV6-2 or TRBV6-3 and TRBJ2-7, with TRBD2 matching over 8 bases. The germline gives CDR1 MNHEY, CDR2 SVGEGT. CDR3 size: 12 residues. The trim removed 6 bases at V and 7 bases at J, leaving 5 bases unmatched. The DNA for the CDR3 is TGTGCCAGCAGCTATAGCGGGGTTGAGCAGTACGTC. Its translation: CASSYSGVEQYV.

The rearrangement uses TRBV28 and TRBJ1-1; no reliable D call. The CDR3 totals 14 residues. Germline CDR1 MDHEN, CDR2 SYDVKM. V lost 5 bases to trimming and J lost 3 bases, with 13 bases between them. CDR3 amino acids: CASSHDLADTEAFF. CDR3 nucleotides: TGTGCCAGCAGTCATGATCTGGCGGACACTGAAGCTTTCTTT.

V gene TRBV7-9 combines with J gene TRBJ1-5, with 7 bases matching TRBD1. Germline V gene sequence: CDR1 SEHNR, CDR2 FQNEAQ (reference sequence). The length of the CDR3 is 13 residues. The V segment lost 1 base and the J segment 10 bases; nucleotides outside the gene matches: 4. CDR3 residues: CASSLDRGAPQHF. For the CDR3, the DNA is TGTGCCAGCAGCTTAGACAGGGGTGCACCCCAGCATTTT.

Concerning this clonotype itself: The junction departs from the called germline gene at one end, perhaps through a read error. The genes are TRBV7-9 and TRBJ1-1; 9 positions agree with TRBD1. This CDR3 has 16 residues. Per germline, CDR1 SEHNR and CDR2 FQNEAQ (reference sequence). The CDR3 DNA follows: TGTGCCAGCAGCTTAACAGGGGGCGGTTACGGCACTGAAGCTTACTTT. This encodes CASSLTGGGYGTEAYF. The full variable domain, with the rest looked up from reference TRBV7-9 and TRBJ1-1, is DTGVSQNPRHKITKRGQNVTFRCDPISEHNRLYWYRQTLGQGPEFLTYFQNEAQLEKSRLLSDRFSAERPKGSFSTLEIQRTEQGDSAMYLCASSLTGGGYGTEAYFGQGTRLTVV.

Only a few counts were recorded for this clonotype. The chain's CDR3 is CSAILTGVDSNQPQHF. The CDR3 coding sequence is TGCAGTGCTATTCTGACAGGGGTGGATAGCAATCAGCCCCAGCATTTT. The chain employs TRBV20-1 and TRBJ1-5, with 8 positions matching TRBD1. This CDR3 spans 16 amino acids. V lost 4 bases to trimming and J lost 0 bases; unmatched junction nucleotides: 8. Germline CDR1 DFQATT, CDR2 SNEGSKA (reference sequence).

This clonotype occurred many times. The chain's CDR3 is CASSPTGTGELFF. The CDR3 bases are TGTGCCAGCAGTCCAACAGGGACCGGGGAGCTGTTTTTT. This chain connects TRBV12-3 or TRBV12-4 to TRBJ2-2, with a tentative D call TRBD1 (6 bases). This CDR3 contains 13 residues. Between the trimmed V and J ends, which lost 5 bases and 5 bases, there was a span of 9 bases.

This chain joins TRBV7-9 and TRBJ2-5; D not certain. This CDR3 has 17 amino acids. V was clipped by 2 bases and J by 5 bases, with 21 bases between them. CDR1 SEHNR and CDR2 FQNEAQ come from the germline V gene (reference sequence). The CDR3 bases are TGTGCCAGCAGCTTACTCCGCCCGACCGCCGCGGTGGAGACCCAGTACTTC. Residues: CASSLLRPTAAVETQYF.

This chain uses TRBV11-2 with TRBJ2-1; D gene uncertain. Germline loops: CDR1 SGHAT, CDR2 FQNNGV. Trimming took off 1 base at V and 9 bases at J, with 13 bases between the two ends. The CDR3 sequence is 14 residues long. In DNA, the CDR3 is TGTGCCAGCAGCTTAGGTTCTGTGGTAGGTGAGCAGTTCTTC. The encoded protein is CASSLGSVVGEQFF.

This clonotype was recorded a few times. V gene TRBV14 combines with J gene TRBJ2-1, with D unresolved. The CDR3 extends over 13 amino acids. CDR1 and CDR2 from the germline V gene are SGHDN and FVKESK. With 1 base removed from V and 7 bases from J, the gap between germline ends came to 8 bases. The CDR3 DNA follows: TGTGCCAGCAGCCAAGCTTCAGCAAATGAGCAGTTCTTC. Translating gives CASSQASANEQFF.

CDR3 DNA: TGTGCCAGCAGTTACCCCGTGACGGTCAGGCAAGAGACCCAGTACTTC. Amino acids: CASSYPVTVRQETQYF. J is TRBJ2-5 and V is TRBV6-2 or TRBV6-3, with D uncertain. CDR1 and CDR2 from the germline V gene are MNHEY and SVGEGT. The CDR3 extends over 16 amino acids. V lost 2 bases and J 2 bases, leaving 15 bases between the germline ends.

The rearrangement joins TRBV6-2 or TRBV6-3 to TRBJ1-1; a possible D gene is TRBD1 (6 bases). The germline V and J ends were trimmed by 4 bases and 0 bases, with 12 bases remaining between them. This CDR3 has 15 residues. CDR1 MNHEY and CDR2 SVGEGT come from the germline V gene. The CDR3 DNA reads TGTGCCAGCAGTTGGGGGGGACAAATGAACACTGAAGCTTTCTTT. Protein product: CASSWGGQMNTEAFF.

The genes are TRBV6-6 and TRBJ2-3; D possibly corresponds to TRBD1 (7 bases). From germline, CDR1 is MNHNY and CDR2 SVGAGI (reference sequence). The CDR3 is 18 amino acids. Trimming cost V 2 bases and J 2 bases, with 20 bases left between them. The CDR3, as DNA: TGTGCCAGCAGTTACCCCCGGGTCCAGGGGGGATACACAGATACGCAGTATTTT. Protein sequence: CASSYPRVQGGYTDTQYF.

V is TRBV12-3 or TRBV12-4 and J is TRBJ2-5; D call uncertain. The CDR3 length is 14 residues. V dropped 4 bases and J dropped 1 base, with 10 bases sitting between them. CDR3 in DNA: TGTGCCAGCAGTTATGGTTCCGGCCAAGAGACCCAGTACTTC. As protein: CASSYGSGQETQYF.